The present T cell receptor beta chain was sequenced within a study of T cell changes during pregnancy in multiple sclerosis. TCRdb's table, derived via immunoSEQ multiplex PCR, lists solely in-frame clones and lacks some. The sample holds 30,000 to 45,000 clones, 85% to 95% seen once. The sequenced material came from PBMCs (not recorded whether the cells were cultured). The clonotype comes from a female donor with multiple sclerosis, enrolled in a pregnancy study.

This chain's CDR3 is CASSLELQGGTYEQYF. The CDR3, as DNA: TGTGCCAGCAGCTTAGAGCTACAGGGAGGGACCTACGAGCAGTACTTC. The chain uses TRBV11-2 and TRBJ2-7, with TRBD2 as a possible D gene (7 bases). V was cut by 0 bases and J by 2 bases, with 14 bases left in between. From germline, CDR1 is SGHAT and CDR2 FQNNGV. The CDR3 has 16 residues.